This T cell receptor beta chain was recorded in a study of OX40 agonist ivuxolimab in advanced cancers. Regarding the study in general: Ivuxolimab, which targeted the costimulatory receptor OX40 (CD134), was an agonistic, fully human IgG2 monoclonal antibody. Intravenous ivuxolimab was administered to patients every 2 weeks at six dose levels: 0.01, 0.1, 0.3, 1.5, 3 and 10 mg/kg. Of the roughly 52 dose-escalation patients, hepatocellular carcinoma was present in around 20, melanoma in roughly 15, renal cell carcinoma in 9 and head and neck cancer in 9. The dose-escalation cohort was about 87% male with a mean age of around 62 years, ranging from roughly 23 to 85. Patients were allowed to have had prior anti-PD-1, anti-PD-L1 or anti-CTLA-4 therapy, and approximately 41% of the dose-escalation patients had previously received checkpoint inhibitors. Partial responses were achieved by three dose-escalation patients, of whom one had hepatocellular carcinoma and two had cutaneous melanoma. The point of sequencing TCRbeta in the periphery was to test whether ivuxolimab changed TCR sequence diversity and drove clonal T-cell expansion. The paper describes the monotherapy dose-escalation part (N = 52 patients) of the phase I trial of ivuxolimab. Study-wide findings and limitations: Low levels of normalized T-cell clonal expansion were also seen in some patients who did not respond. In the 0.1-3.0 mg/kg groups, partial responders were among the patients with the lowest normalized peripheral clonal expansion, particularly in CD8+ T cells. At doses of 0.1 to 3.0 mg/kg, clonal expansion of both CD4+ and CD8+ T cells in blood was seen between baseline and week 6. After ivuxolimab, more expanded clones were found on average in CD8+ T cells than in CD4+ T cells. Which antigens the clonally expanded peripheral T cells were specific for was not determined.

Genomic DNA was isolated from the sorted cells so that the TCRbeta CDR3 region could be sequenced. The immunoSEQ Assay was used to sequence the TCRbeta CDR3 regions. The table comes from immuneACCESS by way of TCRdb, which keeps in-frame sequences with V and J called. Part of the clones is missing from these tables; in studies checked, under half for an unresolved V gene and the rest for unknown reasons. The sample includes more than 60,000 clones, with around 83% observed a single time. Over 0.75% of the sample is held by the ten biggest clonotypes. The trial excluded patients who had a history of autoimmune disease or were on systemic immunosuppression. Peripheral blood for TCR sequencing was collected from all dose cohorts at baseline, on cycle 4 day 1, and on cycle 7 day 1. Samples came from an open-label, multicenter, first-in-human phase I dose-escalation trial of ivuxolimab. Adults with locally advanced or metastatic melanoma, renal cell, hepatocellular, or head and neck squamous cell carcinoma were enrolled in the trial. CD4+ and CD8+ T cells were sorted separately from peripheral blood before TCR sequencing.

With regard to this clone: Its antigen remains undetermined. Base qualities are not provided; no much larger clone lies one nucleotide away.

This receptor was identified in an adult with an advanced solid tumor such as melanoma, head and neck, liver or kidney cancer. The input for sequencing was CD4+ or CD8+ T cells sorted from blood, taken in a trial of the OX40 agonist ivuxolimab.

The CDR3 reads CATSRGRGGPRGEKLFF. The nucleotide sequence is given as TGTGCCACCAGCAGAGGGCGCGGCGGGCCACGGGGGGAAAAACTGTTTTTT. Here the chain combines TRBV15 and TRBJ1-4, and the D gene may be TRBD1, 5 bases matching. V was cut back by 1 base and J by 8 bases, leaving a gap of 20 bases between them. The CDR1 and CDR2 encoded by the germline V gene (reference sequence) are LNHNV and YYDKDF. Spanning cysteine to phenylalanine, the CDR3 consists of 17 amino acids. This entry keeps only the CDR3 DNA: 51 bases, framed from base 1.